The 29 T cell receptor beta chains below were found in one sample sequenced in a study of CD8 T cells in Susac syndrome. An amount of RNA that ranged from roughly 0.5 to 1 ug was reverse transcribed with random hexamers. MiXCR, applied by TCRdb to the immunoSEQ multiplex PCR reads, yields one record per CDR3 protein. The table has about 200,000 distinct CDR3 sequences, roughly 92% seen once. The source material was CD4+ T cells from PBMCs. All receptors derive from a human donor in good health.

This clonotype was observed once. V is TRBV12-3 or TRBV12-4 and J is TRBJ2-2; maybe TRBD2 (7 bases). V was cut by 8 bases and J by 6 bases, with 16 bases left in between. There are 14 residues in the CDR3. The CDR3: CASLPGRGPGELFF. CDR3 DNA sequence: TGTGCCAGCCTTCCGGGGCGGGGGCCCGGGGAGCTGTTTTTT.

The genes are TRBV19 and TRBJ1-2; tentative D call: TRBD1 (5 bases). The V end lost 5 bases, the J end lost 2 bases, and 18 bases lay between the germline ends. Germline V gives CDR1 LNHDA, CDR2 SQIVND (reference sequence). The CDR3 has 16 residues. CDR3 coding DNA: TGTGCCAGTAGTGCCAGACCGGGGCGAACGAACTATGGCTACACCTTC. Residues: CASSARPGRTNYGYTF. The full variable domain, its missing parts supplied by reference TRBV19 and TRBJ1-2, is DGGITQSPKYLFRKEGQNVTLSCEQNLNHDAMYWYRQDPGQGLRLIYYSQIVNDFQKGDIAEGYSVSREKKESFPLTVTSAQKNPTAFYLCASSARPGRTNYGYTFGSGTRLTVV.

V and J are TRBV20-1 and TRBJ1-6; 10 bases map to TRBD1. The germline V gene has CDR1 DFQATT and CDR2 SNEGSKA (reference sequence). This CDR3 region has 15 residues. V gave up 4 bases and J gave up 8 bases; unmatched junction bases: 8. This CDR3 is CSAIPGDRGDSPLHF. CDR3 nucleotides: TGCAGTGCTATTCCTGGGGACAGGGGAGATTCACCCCTCCACTTT.

This clonotype was recorded once. The chain uses TRBV6-6 and TRBJ1-2; D possibly corresponds to TRBD1 (5 bases). V lost 0 bases and J lost 4, with 15 bases in between. The germline CDR1 and CDR2 sequences are MNHNY and SVGAGI (reference sequence). The CDR3 totals 16 residues. The DNA of the CDR3 is TGTGCCAGCAGTTACTCGGGCACTAGGGGACCCTATGGCTACACCTTC. It is translated as CASSYSGTRGPYGYTF.

The chain carries TRBV5-1 and TRBJ2-7; 12 positions match TRBD2. Germline V CDR1 and CDR2: SGHRS, YFSETQ. V gave up 0 bases and J gave up 2 bases; unmatched junction bases: 3. The CDR3 is made up of 16 amino acids. The CDR3 protein is CASSLGLAGATYEQYF. The CDR3 coding sequence is TGCGCCAGCAGCTTGGGACTAGCGGGGGCCACCTACGAGCAGTACTTC.

This chain links TRBV7-9 with TRBJ1-5, with 10 bases matching TRBD1. The V segment lost 3 bases and the J segment 3 bases; nucleotides outside the gene matches: 2. This CDR3 is built from 15 residues. Germline V gives CDR1 SEHNR, CDR2 FQNEAQ (reference sequence). The CDR3 here is CASSFGTGDNQPQHF. CDR3 coding DNA: TGTGCCAGCAGCTTTGGGACAGGGGACAATCAGCCCCAGCATTTT.

V usage is TRBV4-3 and J usage is TRBJ2-1, with TRBD2 identical over 9 bases. The junction had 13 bases not matched to a gene; V was cut back by 1 base and J by 9 bases. Germline-derived CDR1 and CDR2 are LGHNA and YSLEER. The CDR3 length is 17 residues. The CDR3 is CASSQVGIAGALGEQFF. The CDR3 DNA reads TGCGCCAGCAGCCAAGTAGGCATAGCGGGGGCCCTAGGTGAGCAGTTCTTC.

CDR3 protein: CASSLRIPSNQPQHF. The CDR3 DNA is TGTGCCAGCAGTCTGCGGATCCCTAGCAATCAGCCCCAGCATTTT. The rearrangement joins TRBV2 to TRBJ1-5; D unresolved. V lost 5 bases and J lost 0, with 11 bases in between. This CDR3 is built from 15 residues. Germline CDR1 SNHLY, CDR2 FYNNEI.

This chain links TRBV5-1 with TRBJ1-3; no definite D call. Germline V gene sequence: CDR1 SGHRS, CDR2 YFSETQ. This CDR3 is 14 amino acids long. The V end was cut by 0 bases, the J end by 4 bases, with 8 bases between. CDR3 bases: TGCGCCAGCAGCTTGGAAGGGAAGGGAAACACCATATATTTT. Its translation: CASSLEGKGNTIYF.

The rearrangement uses TRBV9 and TRBJ2-6; 7 positions agree with TRBD1. The germline V gene has CDR1 SGDLS and CDR2 YYNGEE. V was pared by 2 bases and J by 3 bases, with 2 bases of the junction left unmatched. The CDR3 is made up of 15 amino acids. The CDR3, as DNA: TGTGCCAGCAGCGTGGGGACAGTTGGGGCCAACGTCCTGACTTTC. Residues: CASSVGTVGANVLTF. Filled out from reference TRBV9 and TRBJ2-6, the complete variable domain reads DSGVTQTPKHLITATGQRVTLRCSPRSGDLSVYWYQQSLDQGLQFLIQYYNGEERAKGNILERFSAQQFPDLHSELNLSSLELGDSALYFCASSVGTVGANVLTFGAGSRLTVL.

The V gene is TRBV19, the J gene TRBJ1-2; 8 bases fit TRBD1. This CDR3 comprises 14 residues. In germline, CDR1 is LNHDA, CDR2 SQIVND (reference sequence). Trimming cost V 4 bases and J 5 bases; bases outside gene matches: 6. CDR3 protein: CASSTQGAWYGYTF. The CDR3 region has the DNA TGTGCCAGTAGTACCCAGGGGGCTTGGTATGGCTACACCTTC.

This rearrangement joins TRBV19 to TRBJ2-3; TRBD1 matches at 8 bases. Germline CDR1 and CDR2: LNHDA and SQIVND (reference sequence). This CDR3 is built from 14 residues. V lost 10 bases and J lost 3; bases outside the gene matches: 9. This CDR3 reads CAIKPGDRTDTQYF. The CDR3 nucleotides read TGTGCCATCAAGCCCGGGGACAGGACAGATACGCAGTATTTT.

The J gene is TRBJ1-1, the V gene TRBV19, with D perhaps matching TRBD1 (5 bases). The CDR3 contains 13 residues. The V end was cut by 6 bases, the J end by 6 bases, with 14 bases between. The V gene's germline CDR1 is LNHDA and CDR2 SQIVND (reference sequence). The CDR3 is CASRTDGGPEAFF. CDR3 nucleotides: TGTGCCAGTAGGACCGACGGGGGACCTGAAGCTTTCTTT.

V is TRBV7-8 and J is TRBJ1-1; 8 bases line up with TRBD1. CDR3 length: 14 amino acids. Germline trimming cut 5 bases from V and 3 bases from J; bases unmatched to any gene: 5. Germline V gene sequence: CDR1 SGHVS, CDR2 FQNEAQ. The CDR3 DNA reads as TGTGCCAGCAGCATGAGGACAGGGTACACTGAAGCTTTCTTT. It specifies CASSMRTGYTEAFF. Complete variable domain (other parts from reference TRBV7-8 and TRBJ1-1): GAGVSQSPRYKVAKRGQDVALRCDPISGHVSLFWYQQALGQGPEFLTYFQNEAQLDKSGLPSDRFFAERPEGSVSTLKIQRTQQEDSAVYLCASSMRTGYTEAFFGQGTRLTVV.

The V call is TRBV19, the J call TRBJ1-2; 10 nucleotides align to TRBD1. In germline, CDR1 is LNHDA, CDR2 SQIVND (reference sequence). The CDR3 spans 16 residues. With V trimmed by 1 base and J by 4 bases, 6 bases remained unmatched. CDR3 region: CASSIGQGANGYGYTF. The CDR3 bases are TGTGCCAGTAGTATAGGACAGGGGGCCAACGGCTATGGCTACACCTTC.

This sequence joins TRBV20-1 and TRBJ2-5, with D uncertain. The germline V and J ends were trimmed by 2 bases and 3 bases, with 16 bases remaining between them. Germline V gene sequence: CDR1 DFQATT, CDR2 SNEGSKA (reference sequence). The CDR3 is 15 amino acids. CDR3 amino acids: CSARLWVAVKETQYF. The CDR3 coding sequence is TGCAGTGCTAGATTATGGGTGGCGGTTAAAGAGACCCAGTACTTC.

This chain joins TRBV28 and TRBJ2-1; D is ambiguous. The germline V gene has CDR1 MDHEN and CDR2 SYDVKM. The CDR3 extends over 11 amino acids. Trimming left V 3 bases short and J 9 bases short, with 6 bases between. CDR3 sequence reads: CASSLLAEQFF. The CDR3 DNA is TGTGCCAGCAGTTTGCTTGCTGAGCAGTTCTTC. The full variable domain, completed using reference TRBV28 and TRBJ2-1, is DVKVTQSSRYLVKRTGEKVFLECVQDMDHENMFWYRQDPGLGLRLIYFSYDVKMKEKGDIPEGYSVSREKKERFSLILESASTNQTSMYLCASSLLAEQFFGPGTRLTVL.

The chain uses TRBV6-5 and TRBJ1-5; TRBD1 might be the D (6 bases). The CDR3 length is 13 residues. V lost 8 bases and J 5 bases, leaving 13 bases between the germline ends. The V gene's germline CDR1 is MNHEY and CDR2 SVGAGI. The CDR3 nucleotides read TGTGCCAGCGGTAGGGACACAGATCAGCCCCAGCATTTT. Translating it yields CASGRDTDQPQHF.

The CDR3 is CASSPPGTRRNEQFF. The CDR3 bases are TGTGCCAGCAGCCCCCCCGGGACTAGGAGGAATGAGCAGTTCTTC. The chain links TRBV7-3 to TRBJ2-1; 8 bases agree with TRBD2. From germline, CDR1 is SGHTA and CDR2 FQGTGA. V trimming: 5 bases; J trimming: 7 bases; junction bases outside the gene matches: 10. The CDR3 totals 15 residues.

The chain employs TRBV3-1 and TRBJ2-3; D is ambiguous. V was shortened by 4 bases and J by 2 bases, with 10 bases between the two germline ends. CDR1 is LGHDT, CDR2 YNNKEL, per germline (reference sequence). The CDR3 loop spans 14 amino acids. CDR3 residues: CASSPTAATDTQYF. As DNA, the CDR3 is TGTGCCAGCAGCCCCACGGCAGCCACAGATACGCAGTATTTT.

The rearrangement links TRBV27 to TRBJ2-1; 11 bases agree with TRBD2. Germline trimming cut 5 bases from V and 8 bases from J; bases unmatched to any gene: 17. This CDR3 is built from 18 residues. Germline V CDR1 and CDR2: MNHEY, SMNVEV (reference sequence). CDR3 protein: CASSQRSTSGDFWDEQFF. DNA of the CDR3: TGTGCCAGCAGTCAACGGTCGACTAGCGGGGACTTTTGGGATGAGCAGTTCTTC.

The chain recombines TRBV10-3 with TRBJ2-1; D is perhaps TRBD1 (5 bases). The germline V gene encodes CDR1 ENHRY and CDR2 SYGVKD. Trimming shortened V by 4 bases and J by 4 bases, and 8 bases separated the two germline ends. The CDR3 is 13 residues long. The CDR3 reads CAISARGYNEQFF. The CDR3 DNA follows: TGTGCCATCAGTGCTAGGGGTTACAATGAGCAGTTCTTC.

The chain employs TRBV29-1 and TRBJ2-7; D ambiguous. V lost 4 bases and J 3 bases, leaving 13 bases between the germline ends. CDR3 size: 13 residues. Germline CDR1 is SQVTM and CDR2 is ANQGSEA. CDR3 nucleotides: TGCAGCGTTGGGGGTCTCTTCCTCTACGAGCAGTACTTC. Its protein product is CSVGGLFLYEQYF.

The V gene is TRBV20-1, the J gene TRBJ1-1, with D tentatively TRBD1 (5 bases). CDR3 size: 14 residues. Germline CDR1 is DFQATT and CDR2 is SNEGSKA (reference sequence). V was clipped by 3 bases and J by 0 bases, with 11 bases between them. The CDR3 sequence is CSARRAGLNTEAFF. In DNA form, the CDR3 reads TGCAGTGCTAGGAGGGCAGGGCTGAACACTGAAGCTTTCTTT.

The chain couples TRBV7-2 to TRBJ1-5; 10 bases agree with TRBD1. The CDR3 covers 14 residues. Trimming at V came to 8 bases and at J to 7 bases, leaving 8 bases not matched to a gene. CDR1 and CDR2 (germline): SGHTA, FQGNSA. CDR3 nucleotide sequence: TGTGCCAGCGGGGGACAGGGGATAGGCCAGCCCCAGCATTTT. Protein: CASGGQGIGQPQHF.

This chain connects TRBV20-1 to TRBJ2-1; 7 bases are a match to TRBD1. The CDR3 extends over 12 amino acids. Losses at the gene ends were 5 bases for V and 6 bases for J; bases not matched to a gene: 4. Germline V lookup: CDR1 DFQATT, CDR2 SNEGSKA (reference sequence). CDR3 coding DNA: TGCAGTGCTGGTACAGGGGTCAATGAGCAGTTCTTC. Translating it yields CSAGTGVNEQFF.

CDR3 residues: CASSLAPGSGATNEKLFF. The CDR3 coding sequence is TGTGCCAGCAGCTTGGCTCCCGGGTCGGGGGCAACTAATGAAAAACTGTTTTTT. The gene calls are TRBV5-6 and TRBJ1-4; possible D gene TRBD1, 5 bases. Trimming removed 0 bases from V and 0 bases from J, with 15 bases in between. This CDR3 spans 18 amino acids. Germline CDR1 reads SGHDT; CDR2 reads YYEEEE.

V is TRBV5-6 and J is TRBJ2-3; unclear D gene. Germline V gene data show CDR1 as SGHDT and CDR2 as YYEEEE. This CDR3 has 14 amino acids. V lost 4 bases to trimming and J lost 0 bases, with 9 bases between them. The CDR3: CASSERLSTDTQYF. The CDR3 DNA reads TGTGCCAGCAGCGAGCGCCTGAGCACAGATACGCAGTATTTT.

The chain carries TRBV11-2 and TRBJ2-1; TRBD2 matches 10 bases. The J segment lost 0 bases and the V segment lost 5 bases, leaving 16 bases of the junction unmatched. This CDR3 has 20 amino acids. The V gene's germline CDR1 is SGHAT and CDR2 FQNNGV. This CDR3 is CASSPLAGALTWSSYNEQFF. The DNA of the CDR3 is TGTGCCAGCAGCCCTCTAGCGGGGGCCCTGACCTGGAGCTCCTACAATGAGCAGTTCTTC.